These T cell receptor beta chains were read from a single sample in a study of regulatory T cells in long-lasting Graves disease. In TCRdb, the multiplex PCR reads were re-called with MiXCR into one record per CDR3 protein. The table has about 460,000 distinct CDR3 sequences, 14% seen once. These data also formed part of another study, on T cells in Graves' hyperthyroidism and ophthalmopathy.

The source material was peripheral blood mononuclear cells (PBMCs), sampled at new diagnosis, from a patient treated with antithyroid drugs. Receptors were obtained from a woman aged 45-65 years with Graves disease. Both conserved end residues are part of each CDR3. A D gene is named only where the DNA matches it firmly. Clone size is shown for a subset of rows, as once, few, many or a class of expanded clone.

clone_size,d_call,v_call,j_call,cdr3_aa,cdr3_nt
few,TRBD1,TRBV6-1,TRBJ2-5,CASRGQASFPQYF,TGTGCCAGCCGGGGACAGGCCAGTTTTCCCCAGTACTTC
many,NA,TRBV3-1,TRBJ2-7,CASSLSGVGSYEQYF,TGTGCCAGCAGTCTTTCGGGAGTTGGGTCCTACGAGCAGTACTTC
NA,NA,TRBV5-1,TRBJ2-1,CASSPGDSWGEQFF,TGCGCCAGCAGCCCCGGGGACTCCTGGGGTGAGCAGTTCTTC
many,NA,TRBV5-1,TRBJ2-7,CASSPRTLSYEQYF,TGCGCCAGCAGCCCCAGGACGCTGTCCTACGAGCAGTACTTC
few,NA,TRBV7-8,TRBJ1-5,CASSVGAVRGNQPQHF,TGTGCCAGCAGCGTCGGGGCCGTTAGGGGCAATCAGCCCCAGCATTTT
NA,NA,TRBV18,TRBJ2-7,CASSPTDHEQYF,TGTGCCAGCTCACCAACAGATCACGAGCAGTACTTC
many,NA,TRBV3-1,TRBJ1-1,CASSQDLAGFKSEAFF,TGTGCCAGCAGCCAAGATCTCGCAGGGTTCAAGTCTGAAGCTTTCTTT
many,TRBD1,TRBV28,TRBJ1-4,CASTETGSNEKLFF,TGTGCCAGCACCGAGACAGGGAGTAATGAAAAACTGTTTTTT
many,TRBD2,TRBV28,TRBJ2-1,CASSSSGLGNNEQFF,TGTGCCAGCAGTTCGTCGGGACTAGGGAACAATGAGCAGTTCTTC
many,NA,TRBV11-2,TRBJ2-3,CASSLRQTDTQYF,TGTGCCAGCAGCTTACGACAGACAGATACGCAGTATTTT
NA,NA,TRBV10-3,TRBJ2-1,CAISDGRAYNEQFF,TGTGCCATCAGTGATGGCAGGGCCTACAATGAGCAGTTCTTC
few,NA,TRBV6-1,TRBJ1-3,CASTRDTASGNTIYF,TGTGCCAGCACCCGGGACACCGCCTCTGGAAACACCATATATTTT
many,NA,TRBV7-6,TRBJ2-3,CASSRVSGARDTQYF,TGTGCCAGCAGTCGCGTGTCGGGGGCGAGAGATACGCAGTATTTT
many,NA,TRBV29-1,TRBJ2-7,CSGITGNTYEQYF,TGCAGCGGGATTACAGGGAATACCTACGAGCAGTACTTC
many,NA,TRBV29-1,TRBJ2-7,CSVAKDGISYEQYF,TGCAGCGTCGCAAAGGACGGGATTTCCTACGAGCAGTACTTC
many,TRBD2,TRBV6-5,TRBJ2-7,CASSYGGTSGEQYF,TGTGCCAGCAGTTACGGAGGGACTAGCGGTGAGCAGTACTTC
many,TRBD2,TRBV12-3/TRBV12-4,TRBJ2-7,CASSPPRTSGRSQFSYEQYF,TGTGCCAGCAGTCCGCCTCGGACTAGCGGGAGGTCACAATTCTCCTACGAGCAGTACTTC